The 25 T cell receptor beta chains reported below all come from one sample, sequenced in a study of T-cell memory formation after mild COVID-19. TCRdb used MiXCR to reprocess the 5' RACE reads, holding one entry per CDR3 protein. The sample includes under 200,000 distinct CDR3 sequences, roughly 28% of them seen just once. The source material was PBMCs or a T cell subset sorted from them (not recorded which). These receptor sequences come from an adult woman who had mild COVID-19 (a few samples of this study predate the infection). Cell type and time point are not known.

V usage is TRBV7-8 and J usage is TRBJ2-7; possibly TRBD2 for D (5 bases). Trimming removed 1 base at V and 5 bases at J, with 9 bases between. Germline values: CDR1 SGHVS, CDR2 FQNEAQ. The CDR3 loop spans 13 amino acids. The CDR3: CASSLGGIDEQYF. In nucleotides, the CDR3 is TGTGCCAGCAGCTTAGGAGGGATCGACGAGCAGTACTTC.

The chain combines TRBV11-2 with TRBJ2-1; possible D gene TRBD2, 5 bases. The germline V gene encodes CDR1 SGHAT and CDR2 FQNNGV. V lost 6 bases, J lost 0 bases, and 15 bases lay in between. The CDR3 extends over 16 amino acids. The CDR3 sequence is CASREPTGSSYNEQFF. For the CDR3, the DNA is TGTGCCAGCAGGGAGCCGACGGGAAGCTCCTACAATGAGCAGTTCTTC.

This clonotype was counted only a few times. The chain uses TRBV20-1 and TRBJ2-3; D unclear. Germline CDR1 reads DFQATT; CDR2 reads SNEGSKA (reference sequence). Trimming removed 0 bases at V and 1 base at J, with 8 bases between. The CDR3 is 14 amino acids. The CDR3 bases are TGCAGTGCTAGAGAGCCCGCAGGCACAGATACGCAGTATTTT. This gives the protein CSAREPAGTDTQYF.

This rearrangement joins TRBV7-2 to TRBJ1-1; tentative D call: TRBD1 (6 bases). With 2 bases removed from V and 6 bases from J, the gap between germline ends came to 13 bases. The length of the CDR3 is 14 residues. The V gene's germline CDR1 is SGHTA and CDR2 FQGNSA. The DNA for the CDR3 is TGTGCCAGCAGCTTACAGGGGCGGCTGGCTGAAGCTTTCTTT. Protein product: CASSLQGRLAEAFF.

This clonotype was counted a single time. The rearrangement uses TRBV6-1 and TRBJ1-1, with D unresolved. CDR1 is MNHNS and CDR2 is SASEGT in the germline V gene. The germline V and J ends were trimmed by 2 bases and 8 bases, with 15 bases remaining between them. The CDR3 has 14 residues. The CDR3 loop is CASSEYTLNKEAFF. The DNA of the CDR3 is TGTGCCAGCAGTGAATATACGTTGAACAAGGAAGCTTTCTTT.

The chain employs TRBV5-8 and TRBJ2-1; 7 positions agree with TRBD2. The V segment lost 4 bases and the J segment 0 bases; nucleotides outside the gene matches: 7. The CDR3 contains 16 residues. From germline, CDR1 is SGHTS and CDR2 YDEGEE. The CDR3 here is CASSTQRDFSYNEQFF. The CDR3 DNA is TGTGCCAGCAGCACCCAGCGGGACTTCTCCTACAATGAGCAGTTCTTC.

The rearrangement joins TRBV9 to TRBJ2-7; possibly TRBD1 for D (6 bases). V was trimmed by 4 bases and J by 2 bases, leaving 13 bases between them. The germline V gene encodes CDR1 SGDLS and CDR2 YYNGEE. The CDR3 is 14 residues long. In DNA, the CDR3 is TGTGCCAGCAGCCCCCAGACAGGCCCCTACGAGCAGTACTTC. It encodes CASSPQTGPYEQYF. Filled out from reference TRBV9 and TRBJ2-7, the complete variable domain reads DSGVTQTPKHLITATGQRVTLRCSPRSGDLSVYWYQQSLDQGLQFLIQYYNGEERAKGNILERFSAQQFPDLHSELNLSSLELGDSALYFCASSPQTGPYEQYFGPGTRLTVT.

V usage is TRBV6-6 and J usage is TRBJ1-3; maybe TRBD1 (6 bases). Germline lookup yields CDR1 MNHNY and CDR2 SVGAGI (reference sequence). Trimming stripped 6 bases from V and 6 bases from J, with 18 bases between. This CDR3 is 15 amino acids long. The CDR3 coding sequence is TGTGCCAGCAGACCTTCCTGGGCAGGGGAAAACACCATATATTTT. This sequence encodes CASRPSWAGENTIYF.

J is TRBJ2-7 and V is TRBV6-5; the match to TRBD2 covers 9 bases. This CDR3 has 17 residues. Germline V lookup: CDR1 MNHEY, CDR2 SVGAGI. V shed 4 bases and J 0 bases; nucleotides not matched to a gene: 10. The CDR3 protein is CASSFTTSGGSSYEQYF. The CDR3 DNA is TGTGCCAGCAGTTTTACGACTAGCGGAGGGAGCTCCTACGAGCAGTACTTC.

This clonotype was counted a few times. The V gene is TRBV3-1, the J gene TRBJ2-7; TRBD1 is a possible D gene (5 bases). Germline V lookup: CDR1 LGHDT, CDR2 YNNKEL (reference sequence). V was cut by 1 base and J by 3 bases, with 10 bases left in between. This CDR3 is built from 14 residues. CDR3 region: CASSQVGPHYEQYF. The DNA for the CDR3 is TGTGCCAGCAGCCAAGTGGGGCCTCACTACGAGCAGTACTTC.

There are a few counts of this clonotype. This sequence joins TRBV29-1 and TRBJ1-1; D may be TRBD1 (6 bases). Germline V gene sequence: CDR1 SQVTM, CDR2 ANQGSEA. CDR3 size: 16 residues. Trimming shortened V by 7 bases and J by 1 base, and 22 bases separated the two germline ends. DNA of the CDR3: TGCAGCGCCCCATCCGGGTTTTCAGGGGAGAACACTGAAGCTTTCTTT. The encoded protein is CSAPSGFSGENTEAFF.

The chain couples TRBV4-3 to TRBJ2-3, with a weak D call TRBD1 (5 bases). Trimming shortened V by 4 bases and J by 5 bases, and 13 bases separated the two germline ends. This CDR3 is built from 14 residues. Germline V gene sequence: CDR1 LGHNA, CDR2 YSLEER. CDR3: CASSLFSREDTQYF. Here the CDR3 DNA reads TGCGCCAGCAGCCTCTTTTCCAGGGAAGATACGCAGTATTTT.

J is TRBJ1-2 and V is TRBV7-9; D is undetermined. Germline CDR1 and CDR2: SEHNR and FQNEAQ (reference sequence). This CDR3 has 13 amino acids. Deletions cut 1 base from V and 4 bases from J, with 7 bases between. The CDR3 DNA reads as TGTGCCAGCAGCTTAGGGTCCAGCTATGGCTACACCTTC. Its translation: CASSLGSSYGYTF.

The chain couples TRBV3-1 to TRBJ2-7, with D hard to call. V was shortened by 3 bases and J by 7 bases, with 10 bases between the two germline ends. Germline V gene data show CDR1 as LGHDT and CDR2 as YNNKEL (reference sequence). This CDR3 has 12 residues. The CDR3 sequence: CASSHFPREQYF. The CDR3, as DNA: TGTGCCAGCAGCCATTTCCCGCGGGAGCAGTACTTC.

This clonotype has ten or more counts. The genes are TRBV11-2 and TRBJ2-2; 12 bases map to TRBD2. V trimming: 3 bases; J trimming: 6 bases; junction bases outside the gene matches: 5. The germline CDR1 and CDR2 sequences are SGHAT and FQNNGV. The CDR3 extends over 16 amino acids. The CDR3 region has the DNA TGTGCCAGCAGCTTTAGGACTAGCGGGGCAGCCGGGGAGCTGTTTTTT. It yields the protein CASSFRTSGAAGELFF.

CDR3 sequence (DNA): TGTGCCAGCAGTATGACACGTCGTATGGCCCTCCACTTT. Translating it yields CASSMTRRMALHF. The rearrangement joins TRBV12-3 or TRBV12-4 to TRBJ1-6; D not certain. The CDR3 runs 13 residues. Trimming left V 5 bases short and J 14 bases short, with 16 bases between.

The V and J genes are TRBV30 and TRBJ1-1; D remains ambiguous. Trimming removed 0 bases at V and 6 bases at J, with 5 bases between. The CDR3 runs to 11 residues. Germline V lookup: CDR1 GTSNPN, CDR2 SVGIG (reference sequence). CDR3 region: CAWSVSAEAFF. The CDR3 coding sequence is TGTGCCTGGAGTGTATCGGCTGAAGCTTTCTTT.

V is TRBV6-5 and J is TRBJ1-1; unclear D gene. CDR1 and CDR2 from the germline V gene are MNHEY and SVGAGI. The CDR3 totals 13 residues. V lost 6 bases and J 1 base, leaving 9 bases between the germline ends. CDR3 sequence reads: CASSRVQNTEAFF. As DNA, the CDR3 is TGTGCCAGCAGCCGGGTTCAGAACACTGAAGCTTTCTTT.

The J gene is TRBJ1-4, the V gene TRBV14; no firm D call. CDR3 length: 16 amino acids. Germline values: CDR1 SGHDN, CDR2 FVKESK. Deletions cut 0 bases from V and 3 bases from J, with 11 bases between. The chain's CDR3 is CASSQDLTAANEKLFF. CDR3 nucleotide sequence: TGTGCCAGCAGCCAAGATCTAACAGCGGCTAATGAAAAACTGTTTTTT.

This clonotype was seen a single time. J is TRBJ2-6 and V is TRBV2; D ambiguous. The CDR3 totals 14 residues. Germline V gene lookup returns CDR1 SNHLY and CDR2 FYNNEI. V shed 4 bases and J shed 5 bases, with 9 bases lying between them. The DNA of the CDR3 is TGTGCCAGCAGTGTTAACCCGAGGGCCAACGTCCTGACTTTC. Its translation is CASSVNPRANVLTF.

V usage is TRBV20-1 and J usage is TRBJ2-3; no definite D call. CDR3 length: 14 amino acids. V was shortened by 1 base and J by 0 bases, with 8 bases between the two germline ends. CDR1 is DFQATT, CDR2 SNEGSKA, per germline (reference sequence). The CDR3 reads CSARVAVSTDTQYF. In nucleotides, the CDR3 is TGCAGTGCTAGAGTTGCGGTTAGCACAGATACGCAGTATTTT.

The genes are TRBV27 and TRBJ1-3; TRBD1 agrees at 8 bases. V trimming: 2 bases; J trimming: 4 bases; junction bases outside the gene matches: 4. The CDR3 contains 15 residues. CDR1 and CDR2 from the germline V gene are MNHEY and SMNVEV (reference sequence). Here the CDR3 DNA reads TGTGCCAGCAGTTTACAGGGGGCGGGCGGAAACACCATATATTTT. Amino acid sequence: CASSLQGAGGNTIYF.

The chain employs TRBV19 and TRBJ1-5; no clear D. The CDR3 extends over 14 amino acids. V dropped 2 bases and J dropped 1 base, with 6 bases sitting between them. Germline lookup yields CDR1 LNHDA and CDR2 SQIVND (reference sequence). Here the CDR3 DNA reads TGTGCCAGTAGTATATCGGAGAGCAATCAGCCCCAGCATTTT. Translation: CASSISESNQPQHF.

The chain joins TRBV7-9 to TRBJ2-7, with 7 positions matching TRBD1. This CDR3 spans 16 amino acids. The germline CDR1 and CDR2 sequences are SEHNR and FQNEAQ (reference sequence). The V gene end was trimmed by 4 bases and the J gene end by 2 bases; junction bases not matched to a gene: 11. CDR3 protein: CASSSTRTGQAYEQYF. CDR3 bases: TGTGCCAGCAGCTCAACTCGGACAGGACAGGCCTACGAGCAGTACTTC.

The chain uses TRBV5-6 and TRBJ2-1; 14 bases match TRBD2. CDR1 and CDR2 (germline): SGHDT, YYEEEE. Trimming cost V 4 bases and J 0 bases; bases outside gene matches: 9. The CDR3 length is 19 residues. The CDR3 spells CASSPGTSGSPLSYNEQFF. The CDR3 DNA sequence: TGTGCCAGCAGCCCAGGGACTAGCGGGAGCCCCCTCTCCTACAATGAGCAGTTCTTC.